This is a list of T cell receptor beta chains from one sample in a study of CD8 T cells in Susac syndrome. TCRdb analysed the immunoSEQ multiplex PCR reads with MiXCR anew, one entry per CDR3 protein. The sample contains around 220,000 distinct CDR3 sequences, roughly 90% of which appear only once. Specimen: CD8+ T cells from PBMCs. The receptors derive from a human donor with multiple sclerosis. CDR3s include the opening cysteine and the closing phenylalanine or tryptophan. The D gene is left open where the match is weak.

TRBD2	TRBV20-1	TRBJ2-1	TGCAGTGCTAGAGATGACACTAGCGGGAACAATGAGCAGTTCTTC	CSARDDTSGNNEQFF
-	TRBV29-1	TRBJ1-2	TGCAGCGTTGCTCCCTGGGAGGGGCCCTCTAACTATGGCTACACCTTC	CSVAPWEGPSNYGYTF
TRBD1	TRBV2	TRBJ2-7	TGTGCCAGCAATAAAGGGGGCGGCTACGAGCAGTACTTC	CASNKGGGYEQYF
TRBD2	TRBV5-4	TRBJ2-7	TGTGCCAGCAGCCCCGGACTAGCGGGAGGTGGAGAGCAGTACTTC	CASSPGLAGGGEQYF
TRBD1	TRBV7-9	TRBJ2-5	TGTGCCAGCAGCTTCGGACAGGGCCAAGAGACCCAGTACTTC	CASSFGQGQETQYF
-	TRBV10-3	TRBJ1-2	TGTGCCATCAGTGAGGGGACTGCTGCTAGGGATGGCTACACCTTC	CAISEGTAARDGYTF
-	TRBV28	TRBJ1-5	TGTGCCAGTGGTACATTTAGCAATCAGCCCCAGCATTTT	CASGTFSNQPQHF
-	TRBV12-3/TRBV12-4	TRBJ1-2	TGTGCCAGCAGTTTAACGGACAGTACCGCTCTCCGGGGCTACACCTTC	CASSLTDSTALRGYTF
-	TRBV6-1	TRBJ2-2	TGTGCCAGCAGTACCATATACACCGGGGAGCTGTTTTTT	CASSTIYTGELFF
TRBD1	TRBV4-1	TRBJ2-5	TGCGCCAGCAGCTTATTGGGACAGGGGGGACAAGAGACCCAGTACTTC	CASSLLGQGGQETQYF
TRBD1	TRBV27	TRBJ2-2	TGTGCCAGCAGTTCCGGGGACAGATCCACCGGGGAGCTGTTTTTT	CASSSGDRSTGELFF
TRBD1	TRBV27	TRBJ1-2	TGTGCCAGCAGTTGGGGGGGACAGGGAGTCTTAATGGGCTATGGCTACACCTTC	CASSWGGQGVLMGYGYTF
TRBD1	TRBV7-9	TRBJ1-1	TGTGCCAGCAGCGACAGGGGAACGGACACTGAAGCTTTCTTT	CASSDRGTDTEAFF